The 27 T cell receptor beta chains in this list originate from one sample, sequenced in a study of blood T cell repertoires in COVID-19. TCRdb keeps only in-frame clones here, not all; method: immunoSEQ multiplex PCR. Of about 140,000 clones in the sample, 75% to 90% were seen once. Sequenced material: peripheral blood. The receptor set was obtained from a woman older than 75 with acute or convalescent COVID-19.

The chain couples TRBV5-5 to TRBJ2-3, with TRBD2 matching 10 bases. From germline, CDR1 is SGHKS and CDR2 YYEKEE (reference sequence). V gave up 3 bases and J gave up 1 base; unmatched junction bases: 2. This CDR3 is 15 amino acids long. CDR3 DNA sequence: TGTGCCAGCAGCTGGGGGACTAGCGGCACAGATACGCAGTATTTT. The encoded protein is CASSWGTSGTDTQYF.

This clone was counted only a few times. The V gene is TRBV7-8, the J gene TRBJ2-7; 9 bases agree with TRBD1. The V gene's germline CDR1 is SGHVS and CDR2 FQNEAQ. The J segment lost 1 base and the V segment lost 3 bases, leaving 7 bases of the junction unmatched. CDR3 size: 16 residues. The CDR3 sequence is CASSFWTGETSYEQYF. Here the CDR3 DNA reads TGTGCCAGCAGCTTTTGGACAGGGGAAACTTCCTACGAGCAGTACTTC.

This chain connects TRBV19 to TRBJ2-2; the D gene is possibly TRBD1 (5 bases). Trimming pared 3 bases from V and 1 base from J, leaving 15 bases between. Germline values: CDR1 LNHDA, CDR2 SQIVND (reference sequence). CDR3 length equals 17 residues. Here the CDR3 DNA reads TGTGCCAGTAGTATCGGGTCCAGGGCCCTGAACACCGGGGAGCTGTTTTTT. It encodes CASSIGSRALNTGELFF.

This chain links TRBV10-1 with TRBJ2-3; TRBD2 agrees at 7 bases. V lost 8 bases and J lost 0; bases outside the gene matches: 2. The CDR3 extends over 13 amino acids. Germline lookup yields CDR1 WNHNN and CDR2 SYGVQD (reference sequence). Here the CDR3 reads CASSRGSTDTQYF. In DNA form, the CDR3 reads TGCGCCAGCTCGCGGGGGAGCACAGATACGCAGTATTTT.

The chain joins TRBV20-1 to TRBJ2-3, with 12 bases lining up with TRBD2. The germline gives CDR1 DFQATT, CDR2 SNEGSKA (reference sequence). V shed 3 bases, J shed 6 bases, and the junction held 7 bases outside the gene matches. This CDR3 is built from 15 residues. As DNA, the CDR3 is TGCAGTGCTAGTCTTCTAGCGGGGGGGCAGGATACGCAGTATTTT. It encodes CSASLLAGGQDTQYF.

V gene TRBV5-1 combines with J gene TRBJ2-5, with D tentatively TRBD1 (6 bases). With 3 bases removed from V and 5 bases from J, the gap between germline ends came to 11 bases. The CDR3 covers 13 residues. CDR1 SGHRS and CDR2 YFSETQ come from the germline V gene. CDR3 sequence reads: CASSSTGKETQYF. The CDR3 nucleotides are TGCGCCAGCAGCTCCACAGGGAAGGAGACCCAGTACTTC. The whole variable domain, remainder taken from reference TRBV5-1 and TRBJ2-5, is KAGVTQTPRYLIKTRGQQVTLSCSPISGHRSVSWYQQTPGQGLQFLFEYFSETQRNKGNFPGRFSGRQFSNSRSEMNVSTLELGDSALYLCASSSTGKETQYFGPGTRLLVL.

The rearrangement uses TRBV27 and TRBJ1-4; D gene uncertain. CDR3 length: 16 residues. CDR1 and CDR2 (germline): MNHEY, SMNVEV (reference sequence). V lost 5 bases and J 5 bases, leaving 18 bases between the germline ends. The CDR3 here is CASSRTRASRNEKLFF. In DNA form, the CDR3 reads TGTGCCAGCAGTCGTACTAGGGCGAGTAGGAATGAAAAACTGTTTTTT.

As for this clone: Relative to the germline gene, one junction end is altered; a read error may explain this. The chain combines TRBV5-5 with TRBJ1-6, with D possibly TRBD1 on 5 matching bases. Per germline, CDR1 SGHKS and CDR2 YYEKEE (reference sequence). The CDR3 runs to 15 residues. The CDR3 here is CASSPLLRAGSPHHF. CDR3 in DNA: TGTGCCAGCAGCCCCCTCCTAAGGGCAGGGTCACCCCACCACTTT.

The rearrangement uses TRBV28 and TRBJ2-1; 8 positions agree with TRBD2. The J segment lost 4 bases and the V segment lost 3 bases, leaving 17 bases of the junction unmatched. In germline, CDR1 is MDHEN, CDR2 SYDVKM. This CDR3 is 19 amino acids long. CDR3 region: CASSFFLAGTLGRYNEQFF. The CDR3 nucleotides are TGTGCCAGCAGTTTTTTTCTAGCGGGCACCCTCGGGCGGTACAATGAGCAGTTCTTC.

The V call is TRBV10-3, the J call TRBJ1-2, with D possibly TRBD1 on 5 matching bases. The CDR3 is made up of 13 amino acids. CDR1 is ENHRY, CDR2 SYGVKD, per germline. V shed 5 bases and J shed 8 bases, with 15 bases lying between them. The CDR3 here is CAISSTEDGGYTF. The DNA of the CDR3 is TGTGCCATCAGTTCGACAGAGGATGGGGGCTACACCTTC.

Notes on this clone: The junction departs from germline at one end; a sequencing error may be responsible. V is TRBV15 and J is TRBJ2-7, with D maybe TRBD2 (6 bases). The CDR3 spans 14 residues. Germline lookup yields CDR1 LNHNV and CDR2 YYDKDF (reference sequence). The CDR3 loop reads CATGRWGEGYEQYF. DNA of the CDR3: TGTGCCACCGGCAGGTGGGGGGAAGGCTACGAGCAGTACTTC.

CDR3 DNA: TGTGCCACCAGTGATTTCCGACAGGGGCAAGAGACCCAGTACTTC. Translating gives CATSDFRQGQETQYF. V is TRBV24-1 and J is TRBJ2-5; 8 positions agree with TRBD1. Germline loops: CDR1 KGHDR, CDR2 SFDVKD. V was clipped by 1 base and J by 2 bases; unmatched bases: 2. The CDR3 spans 15 residues.

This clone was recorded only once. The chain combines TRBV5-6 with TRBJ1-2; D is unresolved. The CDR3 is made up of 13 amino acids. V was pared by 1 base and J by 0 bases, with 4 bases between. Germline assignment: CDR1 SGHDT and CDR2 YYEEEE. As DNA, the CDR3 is TGTGCCAGCAGCTTGATAACTAACTATGGCTACACCTTC. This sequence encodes CASSLITNYGYTF.

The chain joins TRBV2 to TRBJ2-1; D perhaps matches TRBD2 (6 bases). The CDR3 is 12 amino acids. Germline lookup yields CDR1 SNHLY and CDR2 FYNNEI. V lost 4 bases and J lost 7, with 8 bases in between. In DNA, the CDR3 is TGTGCCAGCAGTGTGGAGGGAAATGAGCAGTTCTTC. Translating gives CASSVEGNEQFF. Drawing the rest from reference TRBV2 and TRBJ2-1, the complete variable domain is EPEVTQTPSHQVTQMGQEVILRCVPISNHLYFYWYRQILGQKVEFLVSFYNNEISEKSEIFDDQFSVERPDGSNFTLKIRSTKLEDSAMYFCASSVEGNEQFFGPGTRLTVL.

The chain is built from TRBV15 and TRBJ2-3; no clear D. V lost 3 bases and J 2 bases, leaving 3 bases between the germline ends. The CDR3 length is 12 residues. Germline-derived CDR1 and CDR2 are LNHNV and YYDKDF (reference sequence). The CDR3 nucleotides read TGTGCCACCAGCAGGGCCACAGATACGCAGTATTTT. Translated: CATSRATDTQYF.

In DNA, the CDR3 is TGCGCCAGCAGCCAAGATCAGGGGGCGCTTGATGGCTACACCTTC. Protein sequence: CASSQDQGALDGYTF. This chain joins TRBV4-1 and TRBJ1-2; TRBD1 agrees at 8 bases. J lost 6 bases, V lost 0 bases, and 6 bases had no gene match. Germline V gives CDR1 MGHRA, CDR2 YSYEKL. The CDR3 is made up of 15 amino acids.

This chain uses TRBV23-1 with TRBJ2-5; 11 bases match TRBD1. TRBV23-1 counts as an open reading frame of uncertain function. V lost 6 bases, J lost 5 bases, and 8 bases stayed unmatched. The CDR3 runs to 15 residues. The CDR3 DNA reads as TGCGCCAGCAGACACGGACAGGGGGCACGGGAGACCCAGTACTTC. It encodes CASRHGQGARETQYF.

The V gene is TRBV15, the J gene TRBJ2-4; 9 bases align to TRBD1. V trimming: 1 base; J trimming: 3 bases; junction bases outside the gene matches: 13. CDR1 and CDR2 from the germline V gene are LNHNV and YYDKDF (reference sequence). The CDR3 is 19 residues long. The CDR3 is CATSRAPGQGGFGKNIQYF. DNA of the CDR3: TGTGCCACCAGCAGAGCCCCGGGACAGGGTGGGTTTGGCAAAAACATTCAGTACTTC.

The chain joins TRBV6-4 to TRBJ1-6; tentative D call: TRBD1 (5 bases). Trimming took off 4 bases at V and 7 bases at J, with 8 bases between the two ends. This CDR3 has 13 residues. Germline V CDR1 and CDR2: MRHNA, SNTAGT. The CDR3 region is CASSVDRNSPLHF. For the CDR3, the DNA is TGTGCCAGCAGTGTTGACAGAAATTCACCCCTCCACTTT.

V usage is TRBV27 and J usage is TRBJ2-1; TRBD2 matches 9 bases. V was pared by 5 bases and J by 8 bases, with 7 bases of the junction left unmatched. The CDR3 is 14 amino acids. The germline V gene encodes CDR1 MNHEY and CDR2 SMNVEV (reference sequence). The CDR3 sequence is CASSIGSGRYEQFF. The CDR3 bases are TGTGCCAGCAGTATAGGTAGCGGGAGATATGAGCAGTTCTTC.

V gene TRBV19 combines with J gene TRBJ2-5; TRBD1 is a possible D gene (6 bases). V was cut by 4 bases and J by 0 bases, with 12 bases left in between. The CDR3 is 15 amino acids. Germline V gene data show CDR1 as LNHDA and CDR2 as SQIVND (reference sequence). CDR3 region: CASSSQTGYQETQYF. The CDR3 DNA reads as TGTGCCAGTAGTAGCCAAACAGGGTACCAAGAGACCCAGTACTTC.

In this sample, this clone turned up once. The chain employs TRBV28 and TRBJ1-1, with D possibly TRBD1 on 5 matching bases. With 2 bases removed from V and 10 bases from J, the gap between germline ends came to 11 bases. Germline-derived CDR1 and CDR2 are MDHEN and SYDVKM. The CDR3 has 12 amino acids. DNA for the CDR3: TGTGCCAGCAGTTTAAGGGGCTCATCAGCTTTCTTT. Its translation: CASSLRGSSAFF.

The CDR3 sequence: CSAAAGQNTEAFF. As DNA, the CDR3 is TGCAGCGCTGCTGCAGGGCAGAACACTGAAGCTTTCTTT. The chain couples TRBV29-1 to TRBJ1-1; TRBD1 is a possible D gene (5 bases). The ends were cut back, 7 bases at V and 1 base at J, with 13 bases in the middle. This CDR3 has 13 residues. Germline CDR1 reads SQVTM; CDR2 reads ANQGSEA.

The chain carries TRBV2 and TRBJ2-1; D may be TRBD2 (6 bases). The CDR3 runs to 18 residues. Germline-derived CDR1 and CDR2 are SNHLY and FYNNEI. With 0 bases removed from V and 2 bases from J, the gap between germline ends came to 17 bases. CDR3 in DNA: TGTGCCAGCAGTGAAGCCGCGGGAATCCCTCCGGCCTACAATGAGCAGTTCTTC. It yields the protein CASSEAAGIPPAYNEQFF.

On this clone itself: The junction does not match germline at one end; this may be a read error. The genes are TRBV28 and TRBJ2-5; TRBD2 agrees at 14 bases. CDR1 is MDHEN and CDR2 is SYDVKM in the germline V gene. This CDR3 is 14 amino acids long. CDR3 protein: CASSSGLAGGPRNF. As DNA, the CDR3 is TGTGCCAGCAGTTCCGGACTAGCGGGGGGACCGCGGAACTTC.

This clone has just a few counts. In nucleotides, the CDR3 is TGTGCCAGCAGTGAGCGACAAATCACCGGGGAGCTGTTTTTT. Protein product: CASSERQITGELFF. This chain links TRBV2 with TRBJ2-2; D gene uncertain. Germline values: CDR1 SNHLY, CDR2 FYNNEI. Trimming shortened V by 3 bases and J by 4 bases, and 9 bases separated the two germline ends. The CDR3 has 14 amino acids.

This CDR3 is CASSQEYRALYGYTF. The CDR3 bases are TGTGCCAGCAGCCAAGAATATAGAGCGCTCTATGGCTACACCTTC. The chain has TRBV4-2 and TRBJ1-2; no firm D call. Germline loops: CDR1 LGHNA, CDR2 YNFKEQ. The CDR3 is made up of 15 amino acids. The V end was cut by 0 bases, the J end by 4 bases, with 12 bases between.